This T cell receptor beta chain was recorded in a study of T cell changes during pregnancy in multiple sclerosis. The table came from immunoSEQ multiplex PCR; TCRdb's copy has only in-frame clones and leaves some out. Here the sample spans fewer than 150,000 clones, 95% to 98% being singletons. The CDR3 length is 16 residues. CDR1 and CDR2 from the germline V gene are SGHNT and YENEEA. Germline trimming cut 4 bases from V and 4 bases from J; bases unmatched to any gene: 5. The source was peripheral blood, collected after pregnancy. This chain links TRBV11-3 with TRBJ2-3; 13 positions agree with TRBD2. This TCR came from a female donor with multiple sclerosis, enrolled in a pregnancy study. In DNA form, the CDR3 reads TGTGCCAGCAGCTCCGGGACTAGCGGGATCTCAGATACGCAGTATTTT. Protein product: CASSSGTSGISDTQYF.